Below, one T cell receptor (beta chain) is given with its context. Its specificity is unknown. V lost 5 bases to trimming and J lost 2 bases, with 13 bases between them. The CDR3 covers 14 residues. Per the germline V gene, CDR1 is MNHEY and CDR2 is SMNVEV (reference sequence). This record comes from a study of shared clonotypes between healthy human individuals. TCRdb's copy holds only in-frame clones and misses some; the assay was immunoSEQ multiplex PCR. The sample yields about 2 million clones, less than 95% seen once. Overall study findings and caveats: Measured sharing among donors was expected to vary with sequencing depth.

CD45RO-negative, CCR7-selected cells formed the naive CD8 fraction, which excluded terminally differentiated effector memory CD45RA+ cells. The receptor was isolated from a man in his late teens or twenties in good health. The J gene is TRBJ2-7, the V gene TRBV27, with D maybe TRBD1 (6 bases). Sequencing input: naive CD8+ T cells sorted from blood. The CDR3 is CASSRDRTPYEQYF. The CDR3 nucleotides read TGTGCCAGCAGTAGAGACAGGACCCCCTACGAGCAGTACTTC.